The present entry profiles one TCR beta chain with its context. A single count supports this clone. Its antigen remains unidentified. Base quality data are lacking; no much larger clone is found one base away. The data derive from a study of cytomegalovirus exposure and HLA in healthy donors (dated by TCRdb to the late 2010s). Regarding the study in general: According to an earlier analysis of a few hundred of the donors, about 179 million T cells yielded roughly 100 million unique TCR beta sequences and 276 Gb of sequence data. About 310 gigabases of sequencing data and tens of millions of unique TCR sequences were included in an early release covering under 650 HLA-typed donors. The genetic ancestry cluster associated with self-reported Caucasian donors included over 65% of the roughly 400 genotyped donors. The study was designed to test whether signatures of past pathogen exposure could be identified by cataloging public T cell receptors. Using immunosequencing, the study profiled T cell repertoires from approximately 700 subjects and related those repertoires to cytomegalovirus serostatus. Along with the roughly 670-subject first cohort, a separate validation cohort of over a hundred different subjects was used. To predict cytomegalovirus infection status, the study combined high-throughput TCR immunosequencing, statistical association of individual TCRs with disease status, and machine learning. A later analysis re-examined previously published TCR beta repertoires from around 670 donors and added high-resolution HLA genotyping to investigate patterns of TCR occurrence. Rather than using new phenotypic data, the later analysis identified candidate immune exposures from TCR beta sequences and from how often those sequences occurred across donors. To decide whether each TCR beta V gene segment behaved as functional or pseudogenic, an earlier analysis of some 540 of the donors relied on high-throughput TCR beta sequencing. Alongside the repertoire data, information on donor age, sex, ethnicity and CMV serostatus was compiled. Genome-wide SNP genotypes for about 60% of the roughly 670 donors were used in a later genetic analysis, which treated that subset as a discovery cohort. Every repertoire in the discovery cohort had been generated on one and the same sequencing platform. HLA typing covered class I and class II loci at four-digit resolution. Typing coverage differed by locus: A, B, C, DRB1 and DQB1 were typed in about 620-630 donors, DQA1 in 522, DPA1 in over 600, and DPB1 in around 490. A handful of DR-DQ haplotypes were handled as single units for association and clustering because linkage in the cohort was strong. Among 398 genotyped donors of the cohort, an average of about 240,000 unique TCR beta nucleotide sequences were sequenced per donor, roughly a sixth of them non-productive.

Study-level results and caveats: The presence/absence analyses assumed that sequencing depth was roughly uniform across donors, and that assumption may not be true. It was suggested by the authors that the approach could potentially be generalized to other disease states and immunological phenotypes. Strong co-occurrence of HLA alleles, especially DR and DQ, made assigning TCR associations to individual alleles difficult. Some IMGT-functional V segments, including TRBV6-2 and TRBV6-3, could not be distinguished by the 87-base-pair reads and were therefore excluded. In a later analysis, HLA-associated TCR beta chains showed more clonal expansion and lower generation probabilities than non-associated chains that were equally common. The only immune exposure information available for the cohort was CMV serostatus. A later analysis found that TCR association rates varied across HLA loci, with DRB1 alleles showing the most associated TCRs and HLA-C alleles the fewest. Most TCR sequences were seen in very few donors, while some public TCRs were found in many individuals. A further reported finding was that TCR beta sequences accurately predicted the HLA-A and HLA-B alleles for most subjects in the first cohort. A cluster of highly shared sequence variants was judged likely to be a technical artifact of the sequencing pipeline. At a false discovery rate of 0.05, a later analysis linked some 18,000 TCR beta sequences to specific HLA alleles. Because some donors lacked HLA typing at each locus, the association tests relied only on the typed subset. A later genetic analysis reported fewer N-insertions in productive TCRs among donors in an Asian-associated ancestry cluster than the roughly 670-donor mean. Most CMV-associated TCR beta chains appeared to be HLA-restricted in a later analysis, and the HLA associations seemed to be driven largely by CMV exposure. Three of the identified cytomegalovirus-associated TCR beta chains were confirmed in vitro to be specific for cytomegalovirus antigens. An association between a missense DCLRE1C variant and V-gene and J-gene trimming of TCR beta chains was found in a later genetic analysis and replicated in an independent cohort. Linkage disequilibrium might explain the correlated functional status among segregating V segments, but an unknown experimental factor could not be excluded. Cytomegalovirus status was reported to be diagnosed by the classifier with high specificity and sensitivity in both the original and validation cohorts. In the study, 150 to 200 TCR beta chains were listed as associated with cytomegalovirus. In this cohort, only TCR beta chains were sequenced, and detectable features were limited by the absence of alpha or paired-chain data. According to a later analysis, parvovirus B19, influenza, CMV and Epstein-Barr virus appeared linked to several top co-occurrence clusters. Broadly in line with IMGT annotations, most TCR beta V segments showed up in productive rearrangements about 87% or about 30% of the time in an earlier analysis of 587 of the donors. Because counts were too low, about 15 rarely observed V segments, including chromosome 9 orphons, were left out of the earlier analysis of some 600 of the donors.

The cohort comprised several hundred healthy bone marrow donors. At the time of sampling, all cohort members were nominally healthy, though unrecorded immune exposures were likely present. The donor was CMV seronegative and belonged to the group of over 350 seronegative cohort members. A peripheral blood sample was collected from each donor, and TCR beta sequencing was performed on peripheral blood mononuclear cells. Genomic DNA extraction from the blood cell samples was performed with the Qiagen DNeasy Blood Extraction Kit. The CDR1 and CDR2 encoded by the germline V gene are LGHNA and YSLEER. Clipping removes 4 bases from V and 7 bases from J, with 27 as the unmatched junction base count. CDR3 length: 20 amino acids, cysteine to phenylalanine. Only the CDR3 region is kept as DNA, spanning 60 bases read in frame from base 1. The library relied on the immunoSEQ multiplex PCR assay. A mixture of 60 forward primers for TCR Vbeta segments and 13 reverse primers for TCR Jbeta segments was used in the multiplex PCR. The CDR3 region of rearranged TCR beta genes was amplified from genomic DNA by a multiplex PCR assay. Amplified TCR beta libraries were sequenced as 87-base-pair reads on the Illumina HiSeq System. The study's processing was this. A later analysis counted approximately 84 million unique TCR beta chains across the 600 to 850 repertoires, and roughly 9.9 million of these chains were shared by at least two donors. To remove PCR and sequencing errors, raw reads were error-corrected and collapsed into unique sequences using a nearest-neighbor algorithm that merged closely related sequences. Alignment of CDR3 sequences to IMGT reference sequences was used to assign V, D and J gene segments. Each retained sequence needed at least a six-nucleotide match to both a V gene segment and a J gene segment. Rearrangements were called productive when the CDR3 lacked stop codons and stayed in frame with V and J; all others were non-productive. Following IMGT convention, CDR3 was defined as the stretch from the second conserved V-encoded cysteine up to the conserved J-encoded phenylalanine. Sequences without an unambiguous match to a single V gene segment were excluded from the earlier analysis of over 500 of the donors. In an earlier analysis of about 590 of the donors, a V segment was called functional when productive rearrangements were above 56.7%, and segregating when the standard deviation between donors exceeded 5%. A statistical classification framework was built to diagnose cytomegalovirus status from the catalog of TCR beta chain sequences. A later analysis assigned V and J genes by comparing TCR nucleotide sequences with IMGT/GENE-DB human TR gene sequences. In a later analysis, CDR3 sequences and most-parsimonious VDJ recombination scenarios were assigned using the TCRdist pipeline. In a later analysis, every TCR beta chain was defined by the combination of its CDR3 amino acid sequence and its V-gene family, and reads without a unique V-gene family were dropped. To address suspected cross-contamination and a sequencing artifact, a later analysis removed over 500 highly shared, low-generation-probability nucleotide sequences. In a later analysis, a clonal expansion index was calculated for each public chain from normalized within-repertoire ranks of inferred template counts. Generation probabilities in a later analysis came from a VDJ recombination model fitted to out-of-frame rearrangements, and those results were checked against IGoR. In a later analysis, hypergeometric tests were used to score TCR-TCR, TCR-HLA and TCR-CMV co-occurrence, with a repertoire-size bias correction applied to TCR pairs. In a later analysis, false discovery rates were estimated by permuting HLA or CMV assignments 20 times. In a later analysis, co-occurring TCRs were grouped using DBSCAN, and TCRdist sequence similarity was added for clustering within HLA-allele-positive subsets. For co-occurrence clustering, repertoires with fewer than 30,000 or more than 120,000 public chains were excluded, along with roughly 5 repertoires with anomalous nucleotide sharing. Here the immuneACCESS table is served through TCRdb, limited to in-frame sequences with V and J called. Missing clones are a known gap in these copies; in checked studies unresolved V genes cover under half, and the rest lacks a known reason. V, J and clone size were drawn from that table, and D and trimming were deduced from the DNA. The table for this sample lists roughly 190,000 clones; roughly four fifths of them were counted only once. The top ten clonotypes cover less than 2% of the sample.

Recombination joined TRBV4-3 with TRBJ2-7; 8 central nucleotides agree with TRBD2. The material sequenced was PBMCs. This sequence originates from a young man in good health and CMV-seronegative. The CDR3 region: CASSPTTRSYMQRGSSEQYF. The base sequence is TGCGCCAGCAGCCCCACCACCCGATCCTATATGCAGCGGGGGAGTAGTGAGCAGTACTTC.